Listed below are T cell receptor beta chains from one sample, sequenced in a study of blood T cell repertoires in COVID-19. Sequencing used immunoSEQ multiplex PCR; TCRdb keeps in-frame clones, though not all of them. The data hold 150,000 or so clones, with under 85% observed a single time. The sequencing input was PBMCs or T cells enriched from blood (not recorded which). These receptors came from a man aged 50 to 60 who had recovered from COVID-19. The CDR3 runs from the conserved cysteine through the conserved F or W. A D gene is named only where the DNA matches it firmly. Only some rows state a clone size, as once, few, many or a class for expanded clones.

size	D	V	J	CDR3	DNA
NA	TRBD1	TRBV6-2/TRBV6-3	TRBJ1-2	CASSYSLRDSTNYGYTF	TGTGCCAGCAGTTACTCCCTCCGGGACAGCACTAACTATGGCTACACCTTC
few	NA	TRBV9	TRBJ2-5	CASSVGGTLRETQYF	TGTGCCAGCAGCGTAGGAGGGACATTAAGAGAGACCCAGTACTTC
NA	TRBD1	TRBV5-1	TRBJ1-1	CASSLRAGGSTEAFF	TGCGCCAGCAGCTTGCGGGCAGGGGGAAGCACTGAAGCTTTCTTT
NA	NA	TRBV28	TRBJ1-5	CASSSGTPAPWQPQHF	TGTGCCAGCAGTTCCGGGACACCTGCTCCCTGGCAGCCCCAGCATTTT
NA	TRBD1	TRBV5-1	TRBJ1-4	CASSLLTGGIATNEKLFF	TGCGCCAGCAGCTTGTTAACAGGGGGCATCGCAACTAATGAAAAACTGTTTTTT
NA	NA	TRBV2	TRBJ2-7	CASSEGRGGEQYF	TGTGCCAGCAGTGAAGGGAGGGGGGGCGAGCAGTACTTC
NA	NA	TRBV27	TRBJ2-7	CASSSAHRDPYEQYF	TGTGCCAGCAGTTCCGCCCACAGGGACCCCTACGAGCAGTACTTC
few	TRBD1	TRBV27	TRBJ2-1	CASTLTGGTGNEQFF	TGTGCCAGCACCCTCACCGGGGGGACAGGGAATGAGCAGTTCTTC
NA	TRBD2	TRBV30	TRBJ2-7	CAWGPTSGGYEQYF	TGTGCCTGGGGACCGACTAGCGGGGGCTACGAGCAGTACTTC
NA	NA	TRBV7-8	TRBJ1-3	CASSLGTVIGGNTIYF	TGTGCCAGCAGCTTAGGGACAGTAATTGGTGGAAACACCATATATTTT
NA	NA	TRBV5-3	TRBJ1-4	CARSLDRPLIEKLFF	TGTGCCAGAAGCTTGGACAGACCTTTAATTGAAAAACTGTTTTTT
NA	TRBD2	TRBV7-9	TRBJ2-7	CASSFIFGTSGSTYEQYF	TGTGCCAGCAGCTTTATCTTCGGGACTAGCGGTTCGACCTACGAGCAGTACTTC
NA	TRBD1	TRBV27	TRBJ1-4	CASTSSGGEGEKLFF	TGTGCCAGCACTTCATCAGGGGGCGAAGGTGAAAAACTGTTTTTT
few	TRBD1	TRBV19	TRBJ2-7	CASRGQGPYEQYF	TGTGCCAGTAGGGGACAGGGGCCCTACGAGCAGTACTTC
NA	NA	TRBV11-1	TRBJ2-2	CASSLRRGGELFF	TGTGCCAGCAGCTTAAGGCGGGGCGGGGAGCTGTTTTTT
NA	NA	TRBV7-6	TRBJ1-4	CASRSLSASHEKLFF	TGTGCCAGCAGGTCCCTGTCAGCGAGTCATGAAAAACTGTTTTTT
NA	TRBD1	TRBV10-3	TRBJ1-1	CAIGRDREPSLF	TGTGCCATCGGTAGGGACAGAGAACCGTCCTTATTT
NA	NA	TRBV2	TRBJ2-7	CASSRTTYEQYF	TGTGCCAGCAGCCGGACAACCTACGAGCAGTACTTC
NA	NA	TRBV4-2	TRBJ2-1	CASSQEIGLATHNEQFF	TGTGCCAGCAGCCAAGAAATAGGGTTAGCGACCCACAATGAGCAGTTCTTC
NA	NA	TRBV28	TRBJ1-1	CASSSSLRTDEAFF	TGTGCCAGCAGTTCCTCACTCAGGACAGATGAAGCTTTCTTT
NA	TRBD1	TRBV29-1	TRBJ1-2	CSVEDAGTATWGF	TGCAGCGTTGAAGACGCCGGGACAGCGACTTGGGGCTTC
NA	TRBD1	TRBV5-4	TRBJ1-2	CASSSDRRSYGYTF	TGTGCCAGCAGCTCGGACAGGCGCTCCTATGGCTACACCTTC
NA	NA	TRBV9	TRBJ1-6	CASSVLDSHNSPLHF	TGTGCCAGCAGCGTGCTAGACAGCCATAATTCACCCCTCCACTTT
NA	TRBD1	TRBV15	TRBJ1-3	CATSTGVGNTIYF	TGTGCCACCAGTACAGGGGTAGGAAACACCATATATTTT
NA	NA	TRBV5-6	TRBJ2-7	CASSLAGNYEQYF	TGTGCCAGCAGCTTGGCCGGGAACTACGAGCAGTACTTC
NA	TRBD1	TRBV19	TRBJ1-1	CASSAGQGGTEAFF	TGTGCCAGTAGTGCAGGACAGGGCGGAACTGAAGCTTTCTTT
NA	TRBD1	TRBV4-3	TRBJ1-5	CASSQEWTGNQPQHF	TGCGCCAGCAGCCAAGAGTGGACAGGGAATCAGCCCCAGCATTTT
NA	NA	TRBV30	TRBJ2-1	CAWSVIGGSEQFF	TGTGCCTGGAGCGTCATCGGGGGATCTGAGCAGTTCTTC
NA	NA	TRBV3-1/TRBV3-2	TRBJ1-2	CASSPTGNYGYTF	TGTGCCAGCAGCCCAACAGGGAACTATGGCTACACCTTC
NA	NA	TRBV20-1	TRBJ2-5	CSASAVPLAQYF	TGCAGTGCTAGTGCGGTCCCGCTGGCCCAGTACTTC
NA	TRBD2	TRBV4-3	TRBJ2-2	CASSQSGGEGGELFF	TGCGCCAGCAGCCAATCGGGGGGGGAGGGCGGGGAGCTGTTTTTT
NA	NA	TRBV6-5	TRBJ1-6	CASSYSARSYSPLHF	TGTGCCAGCAGTTACTCCGCCCGGAGCTATTCACCCCTCCACTTT
NA	TRBD2	TRBV19	TRBJ2-2	CASRSLAVTGELFF	TGTGCCAGTAGATCGCTAGCGGTCACCGGGGAGCTGTTTTTT
NA	NA	TRBV6-5	TRBJ2-7	CASGAIGTYEQYF	TGTGCCAGCGGCGCGATCGGGACCTACGAGCAGTACTTC
NA	TRBD1	TRBV2	TRBJ1-1	CASSVQGEYTEAFF	TGTGCCAGCAGTGTACAGGGGGAGTACACTGAAGCTTTCTTT
NA	NA	TRBV12-5	TRBJ2-3	CASGLVLVSSTDTQYF	TGTGCTAGTGGTTTGGTCCTAGTGTCTAGCACAGATACGCAGTATTTT
NA	NA	TRBV3-1/TRBV3-2	TRBJ2-7	CASSQDRRGPYEQYF	TGTGCCAGCAGCCAAGATCGGCGGGGTCCCTACGAGCAGTACTTC
NA	TRBD2	TRBV5-4	TRBJ2-5	CASSLGSGGKTQYF	TGTGCCAGCAGCTTGGGATCGGGGGGAAAGACCCAGTACTTC
NA	NA	TRBV19	TRBJ1-3	CASSPSQTVSGNTIYF	TGTGCCAGTAGTCCATCACAGACCGTCTCTGGAAACACCATATATTTT
NA	TRBD1	TRBV18	TRBJ1-5	CASSKLGQVGNQPQHF	TGTGCCAGCTCGAAACTCGGACAGGTTGGCAATCAGCCCCAGCATTTT
NA	NA	TRBV15	TRBJ1-1	CATSRDRLSQAMNTEAFF	TGTGCCACCAGCAGAGATCGCCTATCCCAAGCCATGAACACTGAAGCTTTCTTT
NA	TRBD1	TRBV28	TRBJ2-3	CASSNRGRSDTQYF	TGTGCCAGCAGTAACAGGGGGCGGTCAGATACGCAGTATTTT
NA	NA	TRBV7-9	TRBJ1-2	CASSLEGTTTNYGYTF	TGTGCCAGCAGCTTAGAGGGGACAACCACTAACTATGGCTACACCTTC
NA	NA	TRBV29-1	TRBJ2-2	CSVGGPNTGELFF	TGCAGCGTGGGGGGACCGAACACCGGGGAGCTGTTTTTT
NA	NA	TRBV7-2	TRBJ1-1	CASRLGQNTEAFF	TGTGCCAGCAGATTGGGACAGAACACTGAAGCTTTCTTT
NA	NA	TRBV7-9	TRBJ1-3	CASSLAQGFSGNTIYF	TGTGCCAGCAGCTTAGCGCAGGGATTCTCTGGAAACACCATATATTTT
NA	NA	TRBV30	TRBJ1-5	CAWSLLDGYNQPQHF	TGTGCCTGGAGTTTATTAGACGGGTACAATCAGCCCCAGCATTTT
NA	TRBD1	TRBV19	TRBJ1-2	CASSILTGGLSNYGYTF	TGTGCCAGTAGTATACTTACAGGGGGATTATCTAACTATGGCTACACCTTC
NA	NA	TRBV6-6	TRBJ1-5	CASSLKPRVDQPQHF	TGTGCCAGCAGCCTTAAACCCCGAGTGGATCAGCCCCAGCATTTT
NA	TRBD1	TRBV4-1	TRBJ1-2	CASSQGQGANYGYTF	TGCGCCAGCAGCCAAGGACAGGGGGCGAACTATGGCTACACCTTC
few	TRBD2	TRBV28	TRBJ2-7	CASSSGGESSYEQYF	TGTGCCAGCAGTTCGGGGGGAGAAAGCTCCTACGAGCAGTACTTC
NA	NA	TRBV18	TRBJ1-1	CASSRRGMGYTEAFF	TGTGCCAGCTCAAGGAGGGGTATGGGGTACACTGAAGCTTTCTTT
few	NA	TRBV3-1/TRBV3-2	TRBJ1-2	CASSDKARAGGYTF	TGTGCCAGCAGCGATAAGGCTAGGGCGGGTGGCTACACCTTC